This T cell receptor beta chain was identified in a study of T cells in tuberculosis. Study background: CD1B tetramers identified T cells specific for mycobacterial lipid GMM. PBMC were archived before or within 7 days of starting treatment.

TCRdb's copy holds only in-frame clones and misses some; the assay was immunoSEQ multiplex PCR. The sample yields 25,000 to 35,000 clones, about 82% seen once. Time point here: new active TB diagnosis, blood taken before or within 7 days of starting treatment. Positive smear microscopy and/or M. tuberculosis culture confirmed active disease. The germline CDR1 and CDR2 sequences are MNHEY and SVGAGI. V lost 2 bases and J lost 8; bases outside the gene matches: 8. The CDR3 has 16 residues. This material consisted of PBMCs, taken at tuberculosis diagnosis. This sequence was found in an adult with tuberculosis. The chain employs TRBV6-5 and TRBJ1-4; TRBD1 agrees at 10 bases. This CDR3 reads CASSYTGTGVYEKLFF. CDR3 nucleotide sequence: TGTGCCAGCAGTTACACCGGGACAGGGGTATACGAAAAACTGTTTTTT.